This paragraph covers one TCR beta chain sequence. Antigen: not known. This sample is drawn from a study of shared clonotypes between healthy human individuals. Broader study findings: Clonotype sharing levels among donors were expected to vary with sequencing depth. Tissues were not sampled, only blood, and their repertoires likely differ.

It was at deep level that the assay was run. It was 150 to 250 ng DNA, 30,000 or so T cell genomes, that sorted-subset replicate PCRs used. Data came from immunoSEQ multiplex PCR; TCRdb stores just in-frame clones and leaves some out. The table includes 2,500,000 or so clones, 80% to 95% detected once. Per the germline V gene, CDR1 is SGHTA and CDR2 is FQGTGA. The CDR3 runs 15 residues. J lost 6 bases, V lost 5 bases, and 6 bases had no gene match. This TCR derives from a man between 18 and 29 years old in good health. Some clones in this sample may be carry-over from other donors' samples. The V call is TRBV7-3, the J call TRBJ2-2, with TRBD1 identical over 10 bases. Sequencing was carried out using naive CD4+ T cells from PBMCs. Subset here: CD45RA+ positively selected. The CDR3: CASSPRTGGPGELFF. In DNA form, the CDR3 reads TGTGCCAGCAGCCCAAGGACAGGGGGTCCCGGGGAGCTGTTTTTT. The full variable domain, rest sourced from reference TRBV7-3 and TRBJ2-2, is GAGVSQTPSNKVTEKGKYVELRCDPISGHTALYWYRQSLGQGPEFLIYFQGTGAADDSGLPNDRFFAVRPEGSVSTLKIQRTERGDSAVYLCASSPRTGGPGELFFGEGSRLTVL.